Listed below are T cell receptor beta chains from one sample, sequenced in a study of blood T cell repertoires in COVID-19. Sequenced by immunoSEQ multiplex PCR; TCRdb stores in-frame clones only, minus some. The table lists 120,000 or so clones, 55% to 75% of them singletons. The sample taken for sequencing was peripheral blood. The source is a woman aged 70-85 years with acute or convalescent COVID-19. Each CDR3 is given with its conserved first and last residue. D genes are given only for firm matches. Clone sizes are given selectively: once, few, many, or a class where the clone is expanded.

d_gene: .
v_gene: TRBV27
j_gene: TRBJ2-6
abundance: .
CDR3nt: TGTGCCAGCACCATGTCGGGTTCCGGGGCCAACGTCCTGACTTTC
CDR3aa: CASTMSGSGANVLTF

d_gene: TRBD1
v_gene: TRBV10-3
j_gene: TRBJ1-4
abundance: few
CDR3nt: TGTGCCATTACCGACAGGGTGGATGAAAAACTGTTTTTT
CDR3aa: CAITDRVDEKLFF

d_gene: TRBD1
v_gene: TRBV6-5
j_gene: TRBJ1-2
abundance: few
CDR3nt: TGTGCCAGCAGTTTTGGACAGGACGACTATGGCTACACCTTC
CDR3aa: CASSFGQDDYGYTF

d_gene: .
v_gene: TRBV7-9
j_gene: TRBJ2-5
abundance: .
CDR3nt: TGTGCCAGCAGCTTAGCGCAAGGGGGAAGGGTGAAGGAGACCCAGTACTTC
CDR3aa: CASSLAQGGRVKETQYF

d_gene: TRBD1
v_gene: TRBV6-5
j_gene: TRBJ2-3
abundance: once
CDR3nt: TGTGCCAGCAGCGCGGACAGGGCCACAGATACGCAGTATTTT
CDR3aa: CASSADRATDTQYF

d_gene: TRBD2
v_gene: TRBV29-1
j_gene: TRBJ2-1
abundance: .
CDR3nt: TGCAGCGCAACAACGGGACTAGCGGGAGGAGGGCACAATGAGCAGTTCTTC
CDR3aa: CSATTGLAGGGHNEQFF

d_gene: TRBD2
v_gene: TRBV27
j_gene: TRBJ2-4
abundance: .
CDR3nt: TGTGCCAGCAGTTTATTATCGGGGGGTGCCATTCAGTACTTC
CDR3aa: CASSLLSGGAIQYF

d_gene: .
v_gene: TRBV7-2
j_gene: TRBJ2-1
abundance: .
CDR3nt: TGTGCCAGCAGCTTGGAGGGAGGACGTGAGCAGTTCTTC
CDR3aa: CASSLEGGREQFF

d_gene: .
v_gene: TRBV4-3
j_gene: TRBJ1-5
abundance: .
CDR3nt: TGCGCCAGCAGCCAAGATGCGTATAGCAATCAGCCCCAGCATTTT
CDR3aa: CASSQDAYSNQPQHF

d_gene: TRBD1
v_gene: TRBV4-1
j_gene: TRBJ1-6
abundance: many
CDR3nt: TGCGCCAGCAGCTTCGGACAGGGAAATGGATCACCCCTCCACTTT
CDR3aa: CASSFGQGNGSPLHF